These 14 T cell receptor beta chains were sequenced from one sample in a study of blood T cell repertoires in COVID-19. Measured with immunoSEQ multiplex PCR; TCRdb has only the in-frame clones, and not every one. The repertoire holds 100,000 to 150,000 clones, with approximately 90% as singletons. The specimen sequenced was peripheral blood. All receptors derive from a woman older than 75 with acute or convalescent COVID-19.

The chain uses TRBV29-1 and TRBJ2-3; 7 nucleotides match TRBD2. V dropped 6 bases and J dropped 0; count of bases not matched to a gene: 9. Germline V gives CDR1 SQVTM, CDR2 ANQGSEA. The CDR3 consists of 15 residues. The CDR3 loop is CSVLPRAGSTDTQYF. CDR3 DNA: TGCAGCGTCCTCCCTCGAGCGGGAAGCACAGATACGCAGTATTTT.

The chain couples TRBV2 to TRBJ1-6; D unclear. V was pared by 6 bases and J by 7 bases, with 7 bases between. This CDR3 region has 12 residues. Germline V gene lookup returns CDR1 SNHLY and CDR2 FYNNEI. In nucleotides, the CDR3 is TGTGCCAGCAGGACGGGGAATTCACCCCTCCACTTT. Residues: CASRTGNSPLHF.

The chain recombines TRBV6-2 or TRBV6-3 with TRBJ2-7; D not resolved. V was shortened by 6 bases and J by 0 bases, with 6 bases between the two germline ends. CDR3 size: 12 residues. The germline gives CDR1 MNHEY, CDR2 SVGEGT. The CDR3 loop reads CASSRSSYEQYF. CDR3 in DNA: TGTGCCAGCAGCCGGAGCTCCTACGAGCAGTACTTC.

In this sample, this clone turned up once. The genes are TRBV5-1 and TRBJ2-7, with D possibly being TRBD2 (5 bases). Germline V CDR1 and CDR2: SGHRS, YFSETQ. V was cut by 6 bases and J by 4 bases, with 23 bases left in between. The CDR3 consists of 16 residues. The CDR3 DNA is TGCGCCAGCACGGTTGGGAACACGGGAACGGGTTACGAGCAGTACTTC. Its protein product is CASTVGNTGTGYEQYF.

This chain joins TRBV12-5 and TRBJ1-3, with 8 bases matching TRBD1. Germline CDR1 reads LGHNT; CDR2 reads FRNRAP. The CDR3 has 13 amino acids. The V gene end was trimmed by 2 bases and the J gene end by 15 bases; junction bases not matched to a gene: 9. CDR3 protein: CASGLRTGTGSYF. For the CDR3, the DNA is TGTGCTAGTGGTTTGAGGACAGGGACTGGCTCATATTTT.

V and J are TRBV19 and TRBJ1-2, with 7 bases aligning to TRBD1. The CDR3 spans 15 residues. The J segment lost 3 bases and the V segment lost 3 bases, leaving 7 bases of the junction unmatched. Per germline, CDR1 LNHDA and CDR2 SQIVND (reference sequence). CDR3 sequence (DNA): TGTGCCAGTAGTATTTTTGGCAGGGGGGACTATGGCTACACCTTC. The encoded protein is CASSIFGRGDYGYTF.

The chain has TRBV11-2 and TRBJ1-5, with D maybe TRBD1 (6 bases). The CDR3 spans 15 residues. Trimming stripped 10 bases from V and 0 bases from J, with 16 bases between. Germline assignment: CDR1 SGHAT and CDR2 FQNNGV. CDR3 DNA sequence: TGTGCCACCCAGCTTAAAGGGGGTAGCAATCAGCCCCAGCATTTT. This sequence encodes CATQLKGGSNQPQHF.

The chain combines TRBV29-1 with TRBJ2-6; D is undetermined. The CDR3 length is 14 residues. Between the trimmed V and J ends, which lost 4 bases and 0 bases, there was a span of 7 bases. From germline, CDR1 is SQVTM and CDR2 ANQGSEA. CDR3 sequence: CSVGGVSGANVLTF. CDR3 DNA: TGCAGCGTTGGAGGAGTCTCTGGGGCCAACGTCCTGACTTTC.

This clone was observed once. The genes are TRBV18 and TRBJ1-1; a weak D match, TRBD1 (5 bases). Germline V gene sequence: CDR1 KGHSH, CDR2 LQKENI. With 0 bases removed from V and 0 bases from J, the gap between germline ends came to 8 bases. This CDR3 is built from 15 residues. This CDR3 reads CASSPPGGVNTEAFF. In DNA, the CDR3 is TGTGCCAGCTCACCACCGGGGGGGGTGAACACTGAAGCTTTCTTT.

V and J are TRBV18 and TRBJ2-5; TRBD1 is a possible D gene (5 bases). V lost 6 bases and J 0 bases, leaving 17 bases between the germline ends. CDR3 length: 16 amino acids. CDR1 is KGHSH, CDR2 LQKENI, per germline. CDR3: CASSPLDSWYQETQYF. The CDR3, as DNA: TGTGCCAGCTCCCCGCTCGACAGTTGGTACCAAGAGACCCAGTACTTC.

The genes are TRBV10-3 and TRBJ1-3; 7 nucleotides line up with TRBD1. Germline V gene sequence: CDR1 ENHRY, CDR2 SYGVKD. The CDR3 runs to 15 residues. Trimming removed 3 bases from V and 0 bases from J; junction bases left unmatched: 2. CDR3 protein: CAISDRGSSGNTIYF. In nucleotides, the CDR3 is TGTGCCATCAGTGACAGGGGGAGCTCTGGAAACACCATATATTTT.

Comments on this clone: One end of the junction does not line up with germline, which may come from a read error. The CDR3 loop reads CASSQGGTGVYGQYF. In DNA, the CDR3 is TGTGCCAGCAGCCAGGGCGGGACAGGGGTCTACGGGCAGTACTTC. The V and J genes are TRBV5-5 and TRBJ2-7, with 10 bases matching TRBD1. The germline CDR1 and CDR2 sequences are SGHKS and YYEKEE (reference sequence). CDR3 length equals 15 residues.

The chain joins TRBV27 to TRBJ1-2, with D hard to call. Germline V gives CDR1 MNHEY, CDR2 SMNVEV (reference sequence). The CDR3 has 15 amino acids. V gave up 3 bases and J gave up 4 bases, with 15 bases separating them. This chain's CDR3 is CASSFIAGLGYGYTF. DNA for the CDR3: TGTGCCAGCAGTTTTATAGCGGGCTTAGGCTATGGCTACACCTTC.

The chain combines TRBV9 with TRBJ2-1, with a tentative D call TRBD2 (6 bases). This CDR3 has 15 residues. Trimming left V 4 bases short and J 7 bases short, with 18 bases between. The germline CDR1 and CDR2 sequences are SGDLS and YYNGEE. The CDR3 bases are TGTGCCAGCAGCCTCCGGGACTCAGGAAGGAATGAGCAGTTCTTC. Translation: CASSLRDSGRNEQFF.